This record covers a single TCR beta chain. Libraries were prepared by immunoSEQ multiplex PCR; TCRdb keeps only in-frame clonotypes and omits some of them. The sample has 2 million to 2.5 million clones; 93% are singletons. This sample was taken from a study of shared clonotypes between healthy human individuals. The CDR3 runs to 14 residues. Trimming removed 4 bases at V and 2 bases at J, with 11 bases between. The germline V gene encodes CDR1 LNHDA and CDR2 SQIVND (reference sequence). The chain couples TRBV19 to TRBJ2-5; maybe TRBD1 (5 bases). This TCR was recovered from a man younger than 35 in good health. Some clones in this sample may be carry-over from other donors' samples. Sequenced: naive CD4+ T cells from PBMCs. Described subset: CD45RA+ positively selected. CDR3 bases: TGTGCCAGTAGTAGACAGTCTTCTCAAGAGACCCAGTACTTC. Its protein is CASSRQSSQETQYF.